This entry is about one T cell receptor beta chain. The antigen it recognizes is unknown. No clone much larger than this one lies a single base away; base qualities are absent. The data were taken from a study of graft-versus-host responses after intestinal transplantation (dated by TCRdb to the early 2020s). Some background on the complete study: The transplants that recipients got were multivisceral, liver-intestinal, or isolated intestinal. Every recipient was given anti-thymocyte globulin induction, followed by approximately 3 years of maintenance tacrolimus and steroids. After intestinal transplantation, graft-versus-host and host-versus-graft alloreactive T cell clones in the graft, circulation and bone marrow were tracked using bulk TCR-beta CDR3 sequencing. To identify alloreactive clones, pre-transplant mixed lymphocyte reaction products were sequenced and compared with unstimulated pre-transplant donor and recipient T cells. The cohort enrolled 24 intestinal transplant recipients, one of whom was a retransplant, and 3 patients without pretransplant specimens were excluded. Donor T cell macrochimerism was defined as a peak of at least 4% donor T cells among recipient peripheral blood mononuclear cells. Samples from a few later patients were sequenced in-house on an Illumina MiSeq with MiXCR processing rather than by the commercial service.

The CDR3 sequence holds 15 residues, the cysteine and phenylalanine included. Only the CDR3 DNA is retained, 45 bases long and in frame from the first base. Library construction relied on the immunoSEQ multiplex PCR assay. For most patients, genomic DNA was isolated with the Qiagen DNeasy Blood and Tissue Kit and sent frozen to Adaptive Biotechnologies for TCR sequencing. Adaptive Biotechnologies carried out high-throughput TCR-beta CDR3 sequencing of genomic DNA for most patients. As for how the authors treated the data: TCR sequencing data were retrieved from Adaptive's ImmunoSEQ software for around 19 patients, whereas a few other patients were processed with MiXCR and VDJtools. To correct CD4 versus CD8 sorting errors, any sequence found in both subsets at a frequency ratio below 5:1 was removed. CDR3 nucleotide sequences shared between donor and recipient were removed because their origin could not be assigned. To be classed as alloreactive, a clone needed at least 2-fold expansion over unstimulated cells and a minimum CFSE-low frequency of 0.002% (template counts) or 0.001% (read counts). Clones were considered mappable if detected in sequenced pre-transplant spleen, lymph node, or MLR CFSE-low populations of the donor or recipient. Cumulative frequency of alloreactive clones was calculated as a percentage of all sequences weighted by copy number. Here the immuneACCESS table is served through TCRdb, limited to in-frame sequences with V and J called. Missing clones are a known gap in these copies; in checked studies unresolved V genes cover under half, and the rest lacks a known reason. Clone size and the V and J calls come from that table; the DNA yielded D and trimming. Here the sample has some 140,000 clones; about nine tenths occur a single time. The top ten clones comprise around 0.2% of the sample.

The paper's findings and limits, for the study overall: GvH clones turned up in recipient bone marrow, with some appearing earlier in ileal mucosa or blood, a pattern consistent with an intestinal mucosal origin. Conclusions were limited by the relatively low number and heterogeneity of intestinal transplant patients. Early after transplant, peak levels of circulating GvH clones were associated with declines in HvG clones. Patients with donor T cell macrochimerism had high GvH to HvG T cell clonal ratios in their allografts.

The time point label on this specimen signifies: cells obtained before transplantation from donor or recipient. CD3+CD4+ and CD3+CD8+ populations were FACS-sorted from unstimulated pre-transplant donor and recipient cells taken from spleen or lymph nodes. This sequence uses TRBV21-1 and TRBJ2-7; the table names TRBD2, a call not compared with the DNA. TRBV21-1 counts as a pseudogene. This receptor was identified in a human donor who received an intestinal transplant. The input for sequencing was unstimulated CD4+ T cells sorted from spleen or lymph node cells, taken before intestinal transplant. CDR3 protein: CASSLETRSSYEQYF. The DNA sequence is TGTGCCAGCAGTTTAGAGACGCGGAGCTCCTACGAGCAGTACTTC.